The present T cell receptor (beta chain) was sequenced within a study of cytomegalovirus exposure and HLA in healthy donors. The wider study: Among several hundred genotyped donors, more than 65% fell in the Caucasian-associated ancestry cluster.

As for this clone: No antigen is known for it.

Vbeta (60) and Jbeta (13) primers were used in the PCR. Profiling relied on immunoSEQ multiplex PCR, and the TCRdb table lists in-frame clones only, not all of them. Here the sample spans 150,000 or so clones, around three quarters being singletons. These donors counted as nominally healthy when sampled, but unrecorded immune exposures were likely. Notes on the study in general: TRBV6-2, TRBV6-3 and some other V segments were excluded as indistinguishable.

Germline V gives CDR1 SGHDT, CDR2 YYEEEE. The CDR3 sequence is 14 residues long. The V and J ends lost 3 bases and 1 base respectively, with 5 bases between them. The sequence was obtained from a man aged 50 or older in good health and CMV-seropositive. The chain employs TRBV5-6 and TRBJ1-6; D is undetermined. The sequenced material came from PBMCs. CDR3 loop: CASSSQSYNSPLHF. The CDR3 DNA follows: TGTGCCAGCAGCTCTCAGTCCTATAATTCACCCCTCCACTTT.